The 30 T cell receptor beta chains presented below share a single source sample, sequenced in a study of T cell repertoires in cytomegalovirus infection. Each CDR3 protein gets one entry after TCRdb re-called the reads with MiXCR. Among roughly 230,000 distinct CDR3 sequences listed, about a sixth were seen once. Sequenced material: CD8+ T cells from PBMCs. The source is a human donor in good health (CMV status not recorded). Some clones in this sample may be carry-over from other donors' samples.

The chain recombines TRBV20-1 with TRBJ2-5; D remains ambiguous. The CDR3 runs 13 residues. The germline V gene has CDR1 DFQATT and CDR2 SNEGSKA (reference sequence). V was trimmed by 3 bases and J by 0 bases, leaving 8 bases between them. The CDR3 DNA sequence: TGCAGTGCTAGCGTAGAGTACCAAGAGACCCAGTACTTC. It yields the protein CSASVEYQETQYF.

This clonotype was seen repeatedly, ten times or more. The chain links TRBV7-9 to TRBJ1-3; D ambiguous. The CDR3 spans 15 residues. The germline V gene encodes CDR1 SEHNR and CDR2 FQNEAQ (reference sequence). V was pared by 1 base and J by 1 base, with 8 bases between. CDR3 coding DNA: TGTGCCAGCAGCTTAGTGGGCGCGTCTGGAAACACCATATATTTT. Its protein product is CASSLVGASGNTIYF.

This clonotype occurred a few times. This chain connects TRBV19 to TRBJ1-1; no clear D. The CDR3 has 16 residues. In germline, CDR1 is LNHDA, CDR2 SQIVND (reference sequence). The germline V and J ends were trimmed by 5 bases and 0 bases, with 16 bases remaining between them. For the CDR3, the DNA is TGTGCCAGTAGTTCCCTCGAGGAGGACCTGAACACTGAAGCTTTCTTT. Translating gives CASSSLEEDLNTEAFF. Drawing the rest from reference TRBV19 and TRBJ1-1, the complete variable domain is DGGITQSPKYLFRKEGQNVTLSCEQNLNHDAMYWYRQDPGQGLRLIYYSQIVNDFQKGDIAEGYSVSREKKESFPLTVTSAQKNPTAFYLCASSSLEEDLNTEAFFGQGTRLTVV.

A note on this clonotype: A much larger clone sits a single nucleotide away, making a read error possible. The chain has TRBV7-8 and TRBJ2-3, with D uncertain. The V gene's germline CDR1 is SGHVS and CDR2 FQNEAQ. V was pared by 2 bases and J by 4 bases, with 7 bases between. The length of the CDR3 is 13 residues. The CDR3 spells CASSLFLSDTQYF. The CDR3 coding sequence is TGTGCCAGCAGCTTATTTCTCTCAGATACGCAGTATTTT.

This clonotype was found many times. The chain has TRBV6-5 and TRBJ2-7; TRBD1 aligns across 10 bases. This CDR3 contains 13 residues. The V gene end was trimmed by 7 bases and the J gene end by 5 bases; junction bases not matched to a gene: 5. CDR1 is MNHEY, CDR2 SVGAGI, per germline. CDR3 nucleotides: TGTGCCAGCAATAGACAGGGGGCGAACGAGCAGTACTTC. It specifies CASNRQGANEQYF.

The chain links TRBV25-1 to TRBJ1-2, with D perhaps matching TRBD1 (6 bases). Germline V gene sequence: CDR1 MGHDK, CDR2 SYGVNS. The CDR3 spans 17 residues. The V end was cut by 3 bases, the J end by 3 bases, with 20 bases between. For the CDR3, the DNA is TGTGCCAGCAGTGATCTAGACCACAGGGATGGTGACTATGGCTACACCTTC. Its protein product is CASSDLDHRDGDYGYTF.

In its sample, this clonotype was seen many times. This chain joins TRBV20-1 and TRBJ1-2; 7 positions match TRBD1. CDR3 length: 14 residues. CDR1 and CDR2 (germline): DFQATT, SNEGSKA (reference sequence). The J segment lost 2 bases and the V segment lost 5 bases, leaving 8 bases of the junction unmatched. The CDR3 loop reads CSAPPDRLNYGYTF. DNA for the CDR3: TGCAGTGCTCCCCCGGACAGGTTAAACTATGGCTACACCTTC.

This clonotype has only a few counts. The gene calls are TRBV19 and TRBJ1-1, with 7 bases lining up with TRBD1. The CDR3 is 14 residues long. Losses at the gene ends were 3 bases for V and 3 bases for J; bases not matched to a gene: 4. From germline, CDR1 is LNHDA and CDR2 SQIVND (reference sequence). The CDR3 region has the DNA TGTGCCAGTAGTATGGGAGGGGGCTACACTGAAGCTTTCTTT. Translation gives CASSMGGGYTEAFF.

This clonotype was detected only a few times. This chain uses TRBV12-3 or TRBV12-4 with TRBJ2-2; D is ambiguous. The V and J ends lost 3 bases and 2 bases respectively, with 10 bases between them. This CDR3 region has 15 residues. The chain's CDR3 is CASSFFPDNTGELFF. The CDR3 DNA is TGTGCCAGCAGTTTTTTCCCAGATAACACCGGGGAGCTGTTTTTT.

This chain connects TRBV11-1 to TRBJ1-2; a possible D gene is TRBD1 (5 bases). The ends were cut back, 5 bases at V and 6 bases at J, with 19 bases in the middle. CDR3 length equals 15 residues. Germline V CDR1 and CDR2: SGHAT, FQDESV (reference sequence). The CDR3 region is CASSAGPLSWDGYTF. CDR3 nucleotides: TGTGCCAGCAGCGCGGGACCGCTGAGTTGGGATGGCTACACCTTC.

The chain is built from TRBV2 and TRBJ2-7; 7 positions agree with TRBD2. CDR3 length: 16 amino acids. After removal of 6 bases from V and 1 base from J, the junction contained 12 bases not matched to a gene. Germline CDR1 and CDR2: SNHLY and FYNNEI. The CDR3 loop reads CASRDTRDYRSYEQYF. The CDR3 bases are TGTGCCAGCAGGGATACCCGGGACTATAGGTCCTACGAGCAGTACTTC.

CDR3 sequence reads: CSARDTPTGTHQETQYF. CDR3 sequence (DNA): TGCAGTGCTAGAGATACCCCAACAGGGACTCACCAAGAGACCCAGTACTTC. The V and J genes are TRBV20-1 and TRBJ2-5; D is perhaps TRBD1 or TRBD2 (6 bases each). Germline V gene sequence: CDR1 DFQATT, CDR2 SNEGSKA (reference sequence). The V and J ends lost 0 bases and 0 bases respectively, with 17 bases between them. The CDR3 extends over 17 amino acids.

Comments on this clonotype: A much more abundant neighbour one base away suggests this may be a read error. The chain couples TRBV7-2 to TRBJ1-1; no clear D. Germline CDR1 and CDR2: SGHTA and FQGNSA. The CDR3 has 15 residues. CDR3: CASSHWYGLNTQAFF. The CDR3 nucleotides are TGTGCCAGCAGCCACTGGTACGGGCTGAACACTCAAGCTTTCTTT. Using reference TRBV7-2 and TRBJ1-1 for the parts outside the CDR3, the full variable domain is GAGVSQSPSNKVTEKGKDVELRCDPISGHTALYWYRQSLGQGLEFLIYFQGNSAPDKSGLPSDRFSAERTGGSVSTLTIQRTQQEDSAVYLCASSHWYGLNTQAFFGQGTRLTVV.

The table lists this clonotype with many counts. J is TRBJ2-2 and V is TRBV4-1; 11 bases match TRBD2. The CDR3 has 18 residues. Germline V gene sequence: CDR1 MGHRA, CDR2 YSYEKL. V was pared by 0 bases and J by 2 bases, with 5 bases of the junction left unmatched. This CDR3 reads CASSQDPLAGVNTGELFF. DNA of the CDR3: TGCGCCAGCAGCCAAGATCCACTAGCGGGGGTAAACACCGGGGAGCTGTTTTTT.

The sample holds a few counts of this clonotype. The chain has TRBV11-3 and TRBJ2-7; 9 bases agree with TRBD1. There are 12 residues in the CDR3. Germline V lookup: CDR1 SGHNT, CDR2 YENEEA. The junction had 4 bases not matched to a gene; V was cut back by 8 bases and J by 5 bases. The CDR3 region is CASGDRANEQYF. The DNA for the CDR3 is TGTGCCAGCGGGGACAGGGCCAACGAGCAGTACTTC.

This clonotype was counted only a few times. The CDR3 here is CASMGTSGASTDTQYF. The CDR3 DNA sequence: TGTGCCAGCATGGGGACTAGCGGGGCGAGCACAGATACGCAGTATTTT. V usage is TRBV2 and J usage is TRBJ2-3; 13 nucleotides align to TRBD2. Germline V gene data show CDR1 as SNHLY and CDR2 as FYNNEI. There are 16 residues in the CDR3. Trimming took 7 bases from V and 0 from J; bases not matched to a gene: 4. The full variable domain, completed using reference TRBV2 and TRBJ2-3, is EPEVTQTPSHQVTQMGQEVILRCVPISNHLYFYWYRQILGQKVEFLVSFYNNEISEKSEIFDDQFSVERPDGSNFTLKIRSTKLEDSAMYFCASMGTSGASTDTQYFGPGTRLTVL.

This clonotype was observed once. This chain's CDR3 is CASRDVNPYNEQFF. In DNA, the CDR3 is TGTGCCAGCAGGGACGTTAACCCCTACAATGAGCAGTTCTTC. The V call is TRBV27, the J call TRBJ2-1; D gene uncertain. Germline V CDR1 and CDR2: MNHEY, SMNVEV (reference sequence). The CDR3 consists of 14 residues. The V end lost 6 bases, the J end lost 2 bases, and 11 bases lay between the germline ends.

This clonotype has a handful of counts. V usage is TRBV7-6 and J usage is TRBJ2-2, with 10 positions matching TRBD2. The germline V gene encodes CDR1 SGHVS and CDR2 FNYEAQ. The CDR3 consists of 15 residues. The V segment lost 5 bases and the J segment 4 bases; nucleotides outside the gene matches: 4. The CDR3: CASSKSGGATGELFF. Written as DNA, the CDR3 is TGTGCCAGCAGCAAAAGCGGGGGGGCCACCGGGGAGCTGTTTTTT.

This clonotype was picked up many times. The chain couples TRBV28 to TRBJ1-2, with D unclear. CDR1 and CDR2 (germline): MDHEN, SYDVKM. The CDR3 length is 16 residues. With 5 bases removed from V and 4 bases from J, the gap between germline ends came to 20 bases. The CDR3 sequence is CASSLIDLDPFYGYTF. CDR3 bases: TGTGCCAGCAGTCTAATCGACTTGGACCCTTTCTATGGCTACACCTTC.

The chain recombines TRBV4-1 with TRBJ2-1; TRBD1 agrees at 8 bases. The J segment lost 8 bases and the V segment lost 5 bases, leaving 5 bases of the junction unmatched. CDR3 size: 13 residues. The germline V gene has CDR1 MGHRA and CDR2 YSYEKL. As DNA, the CDR3 is TGCGCCAGCAGCTACCAACAGGGGGATGAGCAGTTCTTC. Its translation is CASSYQQGDEQFF.

This sequence joins TRBV19 and TRBJ1-2; 7 positions match TRBD1. Germline CDR1 reads LNHDA; CDR2 reads SQIVND (reference sequence). The V gene end was trimmed by 8 bases and the J gene end by 0 bases; junction bases not matched to a gene: 9. The CDR3 totals 15 residues. CDR3 region: CASLDRSRSNYGYTF. The CDR3 DNA sequence: TGTGCCAGTCTGGACAGGTCGCGATCTAACTATGGCTACACCTTC.

This clonotype was seen ten or more times. V and J are TRBV4-1 and TRBJ2-1; D not certain. CDR3 size: 15 residues. Per germline, CDR1 MGHRA and CDR2 YSYEKL. V was cut by 4 bases and J by 7 bases, with 17 bases left in between. The CDR3 DNA reads as TGCGCCAGCAGCCCTGGCTATACGAAGGTGAATGAGCAGTTCTTC. Its protein product is CASSPGYTKVNEQFF.

This clonotype was seen ten or more times. This chain links TRBV12-3 or TRBV12-4 with TRBJ2-5, with TRBD2 as a possible D gene (5 bases). The CDR3 loop spans 14 amino acids. Trimming took off 4 bases at V and 2 bases at J, with 11 bases between the two ends. The CDR3 region is CASSWLPGQETQYF. The CDR3 nucleotides read TGTGCCAGCAGTTGGCTTCCGGGGCAAGAGACCCAGTACTTC.

This clonotype was seen a few times. The V call is TRBV4-3, the J call TRBJ2-3; the match to TRBD2 covers 10 bases. CDR1 LGHNA and CDR2 YSLEER come from the germline V gene. The CDR3 sequence is 18 residues long. Trimming took 0 bases from V and 2 from J; bases not matched to a gene: 8. CDR3 bases: TGCGCCAGCAGCCAAGATTTGCTAGCGGGGGCCCCCACAGATACGCAGTATTTT. Amino acid sequence: CASSQDLLAGAPTDTQYF.

This clonotype was counted many times. The rearrangement uses TRBV20-1 and TRBJ2-7; D is undetermined. The germline V and J ends were trimmed by 0 bases and 3 bases, with 12 bases remaining between them. Germline V lookup: CDR1 DFQATT, CDR2 SNEGSKA (reference sequence). The CDR3 is 14 amino acids. The CDR3 DNA follows: TGCAGTGCTAGAGACCGGGCTAGTAACTACGAGCAGTACTTC. The encoded protein is CSARDRASNYEQYF.

The J gene is TRBJ1-3, the V gene TRBV4-2; 7 bases are a match to TRBD1. Losses at the gene ends were 0 bases for V and 3 bases for J; bases not matched to a gene: 11. This CDR3 spans 18 amino acids. Germline CDR1 and CDR2: LGHNA and YNFKEQ. The CDR3 DNA reads as TGTGCCAGCAGCCAAGATCTTGGCAGGGGGTCGATTGGAAACACCATATATTTT. Amino acids: CASSQDLGRGSIGNTIYF.

This clonotype was observed at least ten times. The chain has TRBV11-1 and TRBJ1-1, with 9 nucleotides matching TRBD1. The CDR3 is made up of 16 amino acids. Germline V gene data show CDR1 as SGHAT and CDR2 as FQDESV (reference sequence). J lost 0 bases, V lost 7 bases, and 9 bases had no gene match. The CDR3 DNA reads TGTGCCAGCACCCCGGGACAGGGCGTCATGAACACTGAAGCTTTCTTT. Protein: CASTPGQGVMNTEAFF.

This chain links TRBV2 with TRBJ2-5; D possibly corresponds to TRBD1 (5 bases). The CDR3 length is 16 residues. V dropped 6 bases and J dropped 6 bases, with 23 bases sitting between them. Germline CDR1 and CDR2: SNHLY and FYNNEI. The chain's CDR3 is CASSATGRASHQTQYF. In DNA, the CDR3 is TGTGCCAGCAGCGCTACAGGACGCGCGTCGCACCAGACCCAGTACTTC.

This clonotype was found many times. For the CDR3, the DNA is TGTGCCAGCAGCTTTATTGGGACAGGGACTAATGAAAAACTGTTTTTT. Amino acid sequence: CASSFIGTGTNEKLFF. This chain joins TRBV7-6 and TRBJ1-4, with TRBD1 matching over 9 bases. Germline V gene lookup returns CDR1 SGHVS and CDR2 FNYEAQ. The CDR3 covers 16 residues. V shed 3 bases and J 2 bases; nucleotides not matched to a gene: 4.

The rearrangement links TRBV7-8 to TRBJ2-3; 7 nucleotides agree with TRBD1. The length of the CDR3 is 15 residues. Germline V gives CDR1 SGHVS, CDR2 FQNEAQ. V dropped 4 bases and J dropped 5; count of bases not matched to a gene: 9. This CDR3 reads CASSSRTGGKDTQYF. The CDR3 bases are TGTGCCAGCAGCTCCCGGACAGGAGGCAAAGATACGCAGTATTTT.